The 31 T cell receptor beta chains reported below all come from one sample, sequenced in a study of blood T cell repertoires in COVID-19. The data were produced by immunoSEQ multiplex PCR, yet TCRdb's version contains in-frame clones alone and is incomplete. The profile covers 300,000 to 400,000 clones, with about 89% appearing a single time and approximately 5.5% taken by the ten largest. Sequencing was done on a sample of PBMCs or T cells enriched from blood (not recorded which). These receptors originate from a man between 60 and 75 years old who had recovered from COVID-19.

The rearrangement joins TRBV4-2 to TRBJ2-3; 10 bases are a match to TRBD2. V gave up 0 bases and J gave up 5 bases; unmatched junction bases: 11. The CDR3 runs 18 residues. The V gene's germline CDR1 is LGHNA and CDR2 YNFKEQ. CDR3 loop: CASSQDSAGGRVGDTQYF. DNA of the CDR3: TGTGCCAGCAGCCAAGATTCAGCGGGAGGGCGTGTGGGAGATACGCAGTATTTT.

This clone was seen a single time. The V and J genes are TRBV21-1 and TRBJ2-2; TRBD2, the D gene given by the table, was not confirmed from the DNA. TRBV21-1 is a listed pseudogene. This CDR3 is built from 13 residues. CDR3 in amino acids: CASSSLETGELFF. In nucleotides, the CDR3 is TGTGCCAGCAGCAGCCTAGAAACCGGGGAGCTGTTTTTT.

The genes are TRBV30 and TRBJ2-7; 8 bases are a match to TRBD1. CDR1 is GTSNPN, CDR2 SVGIG, per germline (reference sequence). The V and J ends lost 5 bases and 2 bases, in that order; junction bases with no gene match: 8. The CDR3 sequence is 14 residues long. CDR3 coding DNA: TGTGCCTGGGGGAGACAGGGGAGTCCCTACGAGCAGTACTTC. It encodes CAWGRQGSPYEQYF.

The chain recombines TRBV2 with TRBJ2-5, with 10 bases fitting TRBD2. The V and J ends lost 8 bases and 1 base, in that order; junction bases with no gene match: 7. This CDR3 is 15 amino acids long. In germline, CDR1 is SNHLY, CDR2 FYNNEI. CDR3 sequence reads: CASRRSGRAQETQYF. In DNA form, the CDR3 reads TGTGCCAGCCGCCGGAGCGGGAGGGCCCAAGAGACCCAGTACTTC.

The CDR3 coding sequence is TGTGCCAGCAGTTACTCGATAACTAGCGGAGGGATACCCTACAATGAGCAGTTCTTC. Translated: CASSYSITSGGIPYNEQFF. The chain is built from TRBV6-2 or TRBV6-3 and TRBJ2-1; 8 bases map to TRBD2. This CDR3 is built from 19 residues. The germline V gene encodes CDR1 MNHEY and CDR2 SVGEGT. Losses at the gene ends were 0 bases for V and 2 bases for J; bases not matched to a gene: 12.

The chain is built from TRBV5-6 and TRBJ2-7; the match to TRBD1 covers 7 bases. The CDR3 loop spans 13 amino acids. With 2 bases clipped from V and 4 bases from J, the junction kept 3 bases outside the gene matches. Germline CDR1 SGHDT, CDR2 YYEEEE. The CDR3 here is CASSFNRGYEQYF. The CDR3 coding sequence is TGTGCCAGCAGCTTCAACAGGGGATACGAGCAGTACTTC.

This chain uses TRBV28 with TRBJ1-2, with D possibly matching TRBD1 (6 bases). The V gene lost 3 bases and the J gene lost 2 bases, with 16 bases spanning the gap. There are 16 residues in the CDR3. In germline, CDR1 is MDHEN, CDR2 SYDVKM. The CDR3 region is CASSFSTPGQNYGYTF. The CDR3, as DNA: TGTGCCAGCAGTTTTTCTACCCCCGGACAGAACTATGGCTACACCTTC.

J is TRBJ2-5 and V is TRBV27, with a tentative D call TRBD2 (5 bases). CDR3 length equals 13 residues. Trimming took 4 bases from V and 5 from J, leaving 11 bases between them. Germline CDR1 reads MNHEY; CDR2 reads SMNVEV (reference sequence). In nucleotides, the CDR3 is TGTGCCAGCAGTTCCAGCCGGGGTGAGACCCAGTACTTC. Amino acids: CASSSSRGETQYF.

This clone was counted between two and nine times. The gene calls are TRBV5-1 and TRBJ2-3; D might be TRBD2 (6 bases). CDR3 length: 17 residues. Between the trimmed V and J ends, which lost 0 bases and 3 bases, there was a span of 17 bases. Germline V gives CDR1 SGHRS, CDR2 YFSETQ. The CDR3 is CASSLGRTNTRTDTQYF. The CDR3 nucleotides are TGCGCCAGCAGCTTGGGAAGGACTAACACTCGAACAGATACGCAGTATTTT.

The rearrangement uses TRBV24-1 and TRBJ2-3; TRBD1 might be the D (6 bases). This CDR3 comprises 15 residues. Trimming took off 0 bases at V and 5 bases at J, with 11 bases between the two ends. From germline, CDR1 is KGHDR and CDR2 SFDVKD. CDR3 DNA sequence: TGTGCCACCAGTGATTTGAGTGGGGGACAAGATACGCAGTATTTT. This sequence encodes CATSDLSGGQDTQYF.

CDR3 sequence reads: CASSLIPGVNEQFF. The CDR3 DNA reads as TGCGCCAGCAGTCTTATCCCGGGAGTTAATGAGCAGTTCTTC. This chain joins TRBV5-1 and TRBJ2-1; maybe TRBD2 (6 bases). Between the trimmed V and J ends, which lost 5 bases and 7 bases, there was a span of 16 bases. In germline, CDR1 is SGHRS, CDR2 YFSETQ. The CDR3 is 14 residues long.

The chain uses TRBV2 and TRBJ2-2; 9 nucleotides agree with TRBD2. The germline gives CDR1 SNHLY, CDR2 FYNNEI. The V and J ends lost 6 bases and 6 bases, in that order; junction bases with no gene match: 5. The CDR3 is made up of 14 amino acids. CDR3 protein: CASRAGTSSGELFF. The CDR3 region has the DNA TGTGCCAGCAGAGCCGGGACTAGCTCCGGGGAGCTGTTTTTT.

This chain uses TRBV11-3 with TRBJ1-5, with 7 bases aligning to TRBD1. CDR3 length equals 21 residues. Germline V gene data show CDR1 as SGHNT and CDR2 as YENEEA. V lost 0 bases, J lost 2 bases, and 19 bases stayed unmatched. The CDR3: CASSLEIPRITGVLGNQPQHF. In DNA, the CDR3 is TGTGCCAGCAGCTTAGAGATCCCCCGCATTACAGGGGTCTTGGGCAATCAGCCCCAGCATTTT.

The chain is built from TRBV10-1 and TRBJ1-3; the D is unclear. The V end was cut by 5 bases, the J end by 2 bases, with 7 bases between. Germline CDR1 WNHNN, CDR2 SYGVQD (reference sequence). The length of the CDR3 is 13 residues. The CDR3 here is CASSSRAGNTIYF. The CDR3 DNA reads TGCGCCAGCAGTAGCCGGGCTGGAAACACCATATATTTT.

V is TRBV7-6 and J is TRBJ2-1; possibly TRBD2 for D (5 bases). The germline V gene has CDR1 SGHVS and CDR2 FNYEAQ. The CDR3 runs to 13 residues. V lost 4 bases, J lost 7 bases, and 11 bases lay in between. The DNA of the CDR3 is TGTGCCAGCAGCTCCACTAGGTCGAATGAGCAGTTCTTC. Protein product: CASSSTRSNEQFF.

The CDR3 coding sequence is TGTGCCGCAGCAGTGGACTTAAACTATGGCTACACCTTC. Amino acid sequence: CAAAVDLNYGYTF. V usage is TRBV15 and J usage is TRBJ1-2, with unresolved D. V was cut by 11 bases and J by 2 bases, with 15 bases left in between. CDR3 size: 13 residues. Germline loops: CDR1 LNHNV, CDR2 YYDKDF (reference sequence).

This chain links TRBV30 with TRBJ1-4; D gene ambiguous. V shed 3 bases and J shed 6 bases, with 20 bases lying between them. The CDR3 contains 16 residues. CDR1 and CDR2 (germline): GTSNPN, SVGIG (reference sequence). CDR3 residues: CAWSPMPGIPYEKLFF. In DNA, the CDR3 is TGTGCCTGGAGCCCTATGCCGGGAATCCCCTATGAAAAACTGTTTTTT. Using reference TRBV30 and TRBJ1-4 for the parts outside the CDR3, the full variable domain is SQTIHQWPATLVQPVGSPLSLECTVEGTSNPNLYWYRQAAGRGLQLLFYSVGIGQISSEVPQNLSASRPQDRQFILSSKKLLLSDSGFYLCAWSPMPGIPYEKLFFGSGTQLSVL.

V usage is TRBV7-2 and J usage is TRBJ1-1; D call uncertain. Germline assignment: CDR1 SGHTA and CDR2 FQGNSA. V was shortened by 3 bases and J by 0 bases, with 11 bases between the two germline ends. The CDR3 length is 15 residues. This CDR3 reads CASSFGGSMNTEAFF. The CDR3 DNA reads as TGTGCCAGCAGCTTTGGAGGTTCCATGAACACTGAAGCTTTCTTT.

In its sample, this clone was seen a few times. The V gene is TRBV3-1 (or the pseudogene TRBV3-2), the J gene TRBJ2-7; TRBD1 aligns across 10 bases. The CDR3 spans 15 residues. With 4 bases clipped from V and 5 bases from J, the junction kept 8 bases outside the gene matches. CDR1 and CDR2 from the germline V gene are LGHDT and YNNKEL (reference sequence). The CDR3 nucleotides are TGTGCCAGCAGCCTACAGGGACAGGGGAGAGACGAGCAGTACTTC. This gives the protein CASSLQGQGRDEQYF.

The genes are TRBV23-1 and TRBJ1-2, with 8 bases lining up with TRBD1. TRBV23-1 is labeled an ORF, and its function is uncertain. Losses at the gene ends were 3 bases for V and 8 bases for J; bases not matched to a gene: 5. The CDR3 is 13 amino acids. The CDR3 spells CASSQGQERGYTF. DNA of the CDR3: TGCGCCAGCAGTCAGGGACAGGAGCGGGGCTACACCTTC.

The chain carries TRBV14 and TRBJ1-6; D unclear. CDR3 length equals 16 residues. Germline V gene sequence: CDR1 SGHDN, CDR2 FVKESK. Trimming removed 4 bases at V and 3 bases at J, with 13 bases between. CDR3 region: CASSRMGQFYNSPLHF. CDR3 bases: TGTGCCAGCAGCCGGATGGGCCAGTTCTATAATTCACCCCTCCACTTT.

The chain combines TRBV6-1 with TRBJ1-1, with D perhaps matching TRBD1 (5 bases). Germline loops: CDR1 MNHNS, CDR2 SASEGT. The length of the CDR3 is 13 residues. V lost 3 bases and J 8 bases, leaving 13 bases between the germline ends. CDR3 sequence (DNA): TGTGCCAGCAGTGAGAGTGGGGCTCGGGAAGCTTTCTTT. Translation gives CASSESGAREAFF.

CDR3 in amino acids: CASSEVSGQNSFF. DNA for the CDR3: TGTGCCAGCAGTGAGGTATCGGGACAGAACTCTTTCTTT. The V call is TRBV6-1, the J call TRBJ1-1, with TRBD1 matching 7 bases. CDR1 and CDR2 from the germline V gene are MNHNS and SASEGT. The CDR3 covers 13 residues. Trimming cost V 3 bases and J 12 bases; bases outside gene matches: 10.

This chain joins TRBV5-1 and TRBJ1-1; TRBD1 matches at 8 bases. The V gene's germline CDR1 is SGHRS and CDR2 YFSETQ. CDR3 length equals 14 residues. After removal of 5 bases from V and 0 bases from J, the junction contained 3 bases not matched to a gene. As DNA, the CDR3 is TGCGCCAGCAGAGGACAGGGAGTGAACACTGAAGCTTTCTTT. It translates to CASRGQGVNTEAFF.

The chain joins TRBV28 to TRBJ1-2; possible D gene TRBD1, 5 bases. The V gene lost 8 bases and the J gene lost 2 bases, with 9 bases spanning the gap. Germline CDR1 MDHEN, CDR2 SYDVKM. This CDR3 region has 12 residues. CDR3 sequence reads: CASLGQNYGYTF. Here the CDR3 DNA reads TGTGCCAGCCTGGGGCAGAACTATGGCTACACCTTC.

Only one count was recorded for this clone. The CDR3 coding sequence is TGTGCCAGCAGTGAACGGGGGGAGGGGGGTGAAGCTTTCTTT. Its translation: CASSERGEGGEAFF. The rearrangement joins TRBV6-1 to TRBJ1-1, with a possible D match to TRBD1 (6 bases). Germline loops: CDR1 MNHNS, CDR2 SASEGT. The CDR3 contains 14 residues. V was shortened by 2 bases and J by 7 bases, with 14 bases between the two germline ends.

The chain employs TRBV7-6 and TRBJ2-2; no clear D. Trimming removed 11 bases at V and 6 bases at J, with 7 bases between. Germline-derived CDR1 and CDR2 are SGHVS and FNYEAQ. The CDR3 runs 10 residues. As DNA, the CDR3 is TGTGCCCCCCGGGCCGGGGAGCTGTTTTTT. The encoded protein is CAPRAGELFF.

The genes are TRBV6-9 and TRBJ2-7; 9 positions agree with TRBD2. Trimming cost V 7 bases and J 4 bases; bases outside gene matches: 11. The CDR3 is made up of 15 amino acids. Germline V CDR1 and CDR2: MNHGY, SVAAGI. The CDR3 DNA sequence: TGTGCCAGCAAGCTAGCGGGGCCAGCCTCATACGAGCAGTACTTC. Translating gives CASKLAGPASYEQYF.

The chain joins TRBV7-9 to TRBJ1-3, with 8 nucleotides matching TRBD1. Germline CDR1 is SEHNR and CDR2 is FQNEAQ (reference sequence). The CDR3 has 14 residues. J was trimmed by 6 bases and V by 3 bases; bases with no gene match: 4. The DNA of the CDR3 is TGTGCCAGCAGCTTTGGACAGGGCCCAAACACCATATATTTT. It yields the protein CASSFGQGPNTIYF.

This chain uses TRBV7-9 with TRBJ1-1, with D possibly matching TRBD1 (6 bases). V gave up 4 bases and J gave up 4 bases, with 13 bases separating them. The CDR3 totals 14 residues. From germline, CDR1 is SEHNR and CDR2 FQNEAQ (reference sequence). The CDR3 loop reads CASSSAQGFTEAFF. The CDR3 bases are TGTGCCAGCAGCTCAGCCCAGGGGTTCACTGAAGCTTTCTTT.

The rearrangement joins TRBV19 to TRBJ2-5, with 7 bases lining up with TRBD2. In germline, CDR1 is LNHDA, CDR2 SQIVND (reference sequence). The CDR3 runs to 14 residues. Trimming cost V 3 bases and J 5 bases; bases outside gene matches: 6. This CDR3 is CASSMGGGPETQYF. The DNA for the CDR3 is TGTGCCAGTAGTATGGGGGGAGGGCCGGAGACCCAGTACTTC.